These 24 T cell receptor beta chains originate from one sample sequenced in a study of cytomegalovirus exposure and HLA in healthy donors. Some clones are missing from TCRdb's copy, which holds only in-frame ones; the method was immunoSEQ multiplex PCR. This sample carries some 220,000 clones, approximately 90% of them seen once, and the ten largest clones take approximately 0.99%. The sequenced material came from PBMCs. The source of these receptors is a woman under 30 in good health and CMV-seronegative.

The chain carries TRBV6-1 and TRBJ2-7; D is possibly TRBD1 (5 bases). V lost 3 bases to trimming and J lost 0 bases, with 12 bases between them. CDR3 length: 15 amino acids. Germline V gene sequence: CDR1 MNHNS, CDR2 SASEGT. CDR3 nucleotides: TGTGCCAGCAGTGACGCCAGGGTCCTCTCCTACGAGCAGTACTTC. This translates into CASSDARVLSYEQYF.

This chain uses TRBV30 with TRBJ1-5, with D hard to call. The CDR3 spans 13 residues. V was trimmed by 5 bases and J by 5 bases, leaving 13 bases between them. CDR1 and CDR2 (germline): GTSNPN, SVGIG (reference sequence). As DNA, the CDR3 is TGTGCCTGGGGGCCCGACGGGGATCAGCCCCAGCATTTT. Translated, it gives CAWGPDGDQPQHF.

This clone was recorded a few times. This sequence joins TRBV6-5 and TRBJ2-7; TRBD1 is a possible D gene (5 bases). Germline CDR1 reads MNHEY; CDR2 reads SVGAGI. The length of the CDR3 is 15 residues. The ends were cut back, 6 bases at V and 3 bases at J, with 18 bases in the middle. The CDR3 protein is CASRAPVGLGYEQYF. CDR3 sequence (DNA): TGTGCCAGCAGGGCACCAGTGGGGCTCGGCTACGAGCAGTACTTC.

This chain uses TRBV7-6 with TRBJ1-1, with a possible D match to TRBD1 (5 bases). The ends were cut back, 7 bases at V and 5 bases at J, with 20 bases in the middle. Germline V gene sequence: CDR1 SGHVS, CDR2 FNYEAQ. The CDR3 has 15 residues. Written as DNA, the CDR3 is TGTGCCAGCACCCTCTCTGGGGCGGGGGTTACTGAAGCTTTCTTT. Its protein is CASTLSGAGVTEAFF.

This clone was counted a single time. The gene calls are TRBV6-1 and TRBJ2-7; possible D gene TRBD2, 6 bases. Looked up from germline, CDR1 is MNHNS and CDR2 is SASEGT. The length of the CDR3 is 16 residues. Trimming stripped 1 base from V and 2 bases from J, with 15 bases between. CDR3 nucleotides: TGTGCCAGCAGTGAAGTTCACGGCGGGATAGCCTACGAGCAGTACTTC. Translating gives CASSEVHGGIAYEQYF.

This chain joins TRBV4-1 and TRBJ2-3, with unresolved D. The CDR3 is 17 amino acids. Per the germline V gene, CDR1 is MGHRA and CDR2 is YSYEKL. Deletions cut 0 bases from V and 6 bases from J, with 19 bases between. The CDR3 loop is CASSQDFSPVPPDTQYF. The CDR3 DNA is TGCGCCAGCAGCCAAGATTTTTCACCGGTCCCACCGGATACGCAGTATTTT.

CDR3 sequence reads: CASKPGVGKLFF. CDR3 bases: TGTGCCAGCAAGCCAGGGGTGGGGAAACTGTTTTTT. The rearrangement links TRBV2 to TRBJ1-4, with D possibly matching TRBD1 (6 bases). Trimming stripped 7 bases from V and 11 bases from J, with 14 bases between. Germline CDR1 and CDR2: SNHLY and FYNNEI. The CDR3 covers 12 residues.

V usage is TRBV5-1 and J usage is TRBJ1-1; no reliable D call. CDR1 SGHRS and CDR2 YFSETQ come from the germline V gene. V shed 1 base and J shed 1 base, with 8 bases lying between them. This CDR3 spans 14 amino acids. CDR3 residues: CASSLTERNTEAFF. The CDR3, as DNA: TGCGCCAGCAGCTTGACAGAAAGGAACACTGAAGCTTTCTTT.

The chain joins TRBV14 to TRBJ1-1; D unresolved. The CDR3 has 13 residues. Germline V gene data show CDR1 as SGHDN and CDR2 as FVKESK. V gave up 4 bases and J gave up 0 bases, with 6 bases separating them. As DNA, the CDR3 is TGTGCCAGCAGCCCCCACATGAACACTGAAGCTTTCTTT. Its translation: CASSPHMNTEAFF.

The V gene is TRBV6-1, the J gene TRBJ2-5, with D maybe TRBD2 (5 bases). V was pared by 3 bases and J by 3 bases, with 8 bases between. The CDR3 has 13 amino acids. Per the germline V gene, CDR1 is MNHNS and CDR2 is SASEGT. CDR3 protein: CASSDFGKETQYF. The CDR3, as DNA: TGTGCCAGCAGTGACTTCGGGAAAGAGACCCAGTACTTC.

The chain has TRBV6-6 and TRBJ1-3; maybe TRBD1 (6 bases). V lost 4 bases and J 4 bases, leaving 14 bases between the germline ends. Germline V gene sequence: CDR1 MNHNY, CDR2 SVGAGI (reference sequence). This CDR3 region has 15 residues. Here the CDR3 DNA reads TGTGCCAGCAGTTCTTTTCAGGGGTTCGGAAACACCATATATTTT. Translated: CASSSFQGFGNTIYF.

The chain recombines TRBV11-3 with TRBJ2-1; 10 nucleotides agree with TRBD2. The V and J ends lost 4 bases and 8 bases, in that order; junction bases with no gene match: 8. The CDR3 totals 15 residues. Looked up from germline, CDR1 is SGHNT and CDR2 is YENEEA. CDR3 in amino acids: CASSSKREGFHEQFF. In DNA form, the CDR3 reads TGTGCCAGCAGCTCAAAGCGGGAGGGTTTCCATGAGCAGTTCTTC.

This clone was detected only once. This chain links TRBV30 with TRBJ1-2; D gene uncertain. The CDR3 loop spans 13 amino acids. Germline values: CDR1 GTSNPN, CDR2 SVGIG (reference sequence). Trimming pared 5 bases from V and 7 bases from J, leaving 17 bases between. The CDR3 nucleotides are TGTGCCTGGGGTTTATCAGGACTTTTTGGCTACACCTTC. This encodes CAWGLSGLFGYTF.

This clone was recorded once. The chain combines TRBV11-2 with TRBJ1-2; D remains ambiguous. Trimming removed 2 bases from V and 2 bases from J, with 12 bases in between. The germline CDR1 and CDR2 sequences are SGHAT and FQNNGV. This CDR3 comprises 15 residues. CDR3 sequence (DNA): TGTGCCAGCAGCTTAAACCCTCGCGGGAACTATGGCTACACCTTC. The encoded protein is CASSLNPRGNYGYTF.

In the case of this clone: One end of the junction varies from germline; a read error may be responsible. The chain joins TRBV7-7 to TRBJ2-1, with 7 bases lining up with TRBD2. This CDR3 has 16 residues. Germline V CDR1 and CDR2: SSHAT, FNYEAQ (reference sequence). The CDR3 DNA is TGTGCTAGCAGCGCTACACGGGACTACCTGAATGGGGAGCAGTTCTTC. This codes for CASSATRDYLNGEQFF.

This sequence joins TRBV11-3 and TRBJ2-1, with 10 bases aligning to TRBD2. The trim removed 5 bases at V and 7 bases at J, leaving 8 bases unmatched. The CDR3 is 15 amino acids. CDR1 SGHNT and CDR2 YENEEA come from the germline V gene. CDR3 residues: CASSRELAGNNEQFF. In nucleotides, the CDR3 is TGTGCCAGCAGCCGCGAACTAGCGGGAAATAATGAGCAGTTCTTC.

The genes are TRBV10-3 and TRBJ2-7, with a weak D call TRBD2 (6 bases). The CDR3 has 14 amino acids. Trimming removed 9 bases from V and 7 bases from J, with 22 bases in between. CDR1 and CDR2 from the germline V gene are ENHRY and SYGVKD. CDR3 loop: CAIKGAGDGGEQYF. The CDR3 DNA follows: TGTGCCATAAAGGGAGCCGGGGATGGGGGGGAGCAGTACTTC.

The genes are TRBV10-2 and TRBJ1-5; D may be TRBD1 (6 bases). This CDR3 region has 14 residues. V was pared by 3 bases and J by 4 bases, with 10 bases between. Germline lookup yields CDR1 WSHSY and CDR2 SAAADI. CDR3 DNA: TGCGCCAGCAGTGAAGGGGGTCCTAATCAGCCCCAGCATTTT. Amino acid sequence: CASSEGGPNQPQHF.

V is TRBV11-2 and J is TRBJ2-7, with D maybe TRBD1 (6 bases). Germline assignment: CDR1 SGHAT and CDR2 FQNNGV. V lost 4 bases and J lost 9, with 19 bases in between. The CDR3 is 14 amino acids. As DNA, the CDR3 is TGTGCCAGCAGCTGGGGCCTAGGTGAGGGGGTGCAGTACTTC. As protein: CASSWGLGEGVQYF.

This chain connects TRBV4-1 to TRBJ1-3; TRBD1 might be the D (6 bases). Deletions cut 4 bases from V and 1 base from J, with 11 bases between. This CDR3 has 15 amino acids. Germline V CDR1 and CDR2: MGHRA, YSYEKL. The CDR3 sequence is CASSRIQGSGNTIYF. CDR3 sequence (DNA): TGCGCCAGCAGCCGAATACAGGGATCTGGAAACACCATATATTTT.

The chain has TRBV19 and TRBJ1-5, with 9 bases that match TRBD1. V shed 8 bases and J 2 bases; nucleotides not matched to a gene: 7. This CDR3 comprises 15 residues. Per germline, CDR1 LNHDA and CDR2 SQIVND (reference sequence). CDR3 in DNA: TGTGCCAGTCAAACAGGGGGCGCAGGCAATCAGCCCCAGCATTTT. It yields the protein CASQTGGAGNQPQHF.

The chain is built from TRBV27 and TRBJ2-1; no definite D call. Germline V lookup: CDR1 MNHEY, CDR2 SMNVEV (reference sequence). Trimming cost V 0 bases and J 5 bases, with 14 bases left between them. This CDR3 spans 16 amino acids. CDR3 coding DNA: TGTGCCAGCAGTTTATCTGGCGGCCTCTGGGACAATGAGCAGTTCTTC. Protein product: CASSLSGGLWDNEQFF.

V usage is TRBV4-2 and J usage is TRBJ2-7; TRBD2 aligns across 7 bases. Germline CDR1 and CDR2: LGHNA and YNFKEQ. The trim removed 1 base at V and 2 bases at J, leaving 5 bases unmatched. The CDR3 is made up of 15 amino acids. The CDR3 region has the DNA TGTGCCAGCAGCCAAGGACTGGGGGGGGCCTACGAGCAGTACTTC. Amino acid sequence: CASSQGLGGAYEQYF.

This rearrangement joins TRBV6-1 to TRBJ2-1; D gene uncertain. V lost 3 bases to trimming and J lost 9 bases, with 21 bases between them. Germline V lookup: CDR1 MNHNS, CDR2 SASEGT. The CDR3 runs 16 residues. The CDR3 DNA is TGTGCCAGCAGTGATGGGTTCGGAGCAGTAATAGGTGAGCAGTTCTTC. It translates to CASSDGFGAVIGEQFF.